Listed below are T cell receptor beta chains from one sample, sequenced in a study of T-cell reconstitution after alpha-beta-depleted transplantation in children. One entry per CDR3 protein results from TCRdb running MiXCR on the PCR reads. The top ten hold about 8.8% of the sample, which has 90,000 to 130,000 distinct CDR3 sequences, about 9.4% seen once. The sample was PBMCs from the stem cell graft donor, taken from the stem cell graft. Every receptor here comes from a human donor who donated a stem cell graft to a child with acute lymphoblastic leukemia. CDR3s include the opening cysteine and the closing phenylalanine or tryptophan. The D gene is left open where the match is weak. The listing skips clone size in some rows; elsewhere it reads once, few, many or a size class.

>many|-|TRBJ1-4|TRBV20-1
TGCAGTGCTAGACAGGACGGGGAACTGTTTTTT
CSARQDGELFF
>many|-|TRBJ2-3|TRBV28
TGTGCCAGCAGGGCCGACATTACAGGTCATACGCAGTATTTT
CASRADITGHTQYF
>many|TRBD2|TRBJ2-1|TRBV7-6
TGTGCCAGCAGCTTAGCGGGAGGGCCAGTCAATGAGCAGTTCTTC
CASSLAGGPVNEQFF
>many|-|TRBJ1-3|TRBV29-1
TGCAGCGTTGTTCTCGACACCATATATTTT
CSVVLDTIYF
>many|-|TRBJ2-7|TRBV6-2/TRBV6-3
TGTGCCAGCAGTTACCCTCTCTCCGGTCAGTACTTC
CASSYPLSGQYF
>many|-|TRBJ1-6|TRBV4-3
TGCGCCAGCAGCCAAGATATTTTTAGGGGGGCATGTCACTTT
CASSQDIFRGACHF
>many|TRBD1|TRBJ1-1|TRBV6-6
TGTGCCAGCAGTAGACAGGGAGGGACTGAAGCTTTCTTT
CASSRQGGTEAFF
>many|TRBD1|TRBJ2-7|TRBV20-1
TGCAGCACCTGCACCCGGGACAGGGGCTACGAGCAGTACTTC
CSTCTRDRGYEQYF
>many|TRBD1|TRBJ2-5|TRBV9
TGTGCCAGCAGCTTAGCAGGGGGCCTAAACCAAGAGACCCAGTACTTC
CASSLAGGLNQETQYF
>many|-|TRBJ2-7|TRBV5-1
TGCGCCAGCAGCTTGGAAGAGGCAGGGCCCCTCTTGGATTACGAGCAGTACTTC
CASSLEEAGPLLDYEQYF
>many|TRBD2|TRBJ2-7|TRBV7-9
TGTGCCAGCAGCTTAGCCGGGTCGGGAGGGCGGGAGCAGTACTTC
CASSLAGSGGREQYF
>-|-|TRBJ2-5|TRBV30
TGTGCCTGGAGTCCCAGGGGACTCCAAGAGACCCAGTACTTC
CAWSPRGLQETQYF
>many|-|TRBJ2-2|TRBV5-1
TGCGCCAGCAGCTTGGTGTCGTGGGGTCACACCGGGGAGCTGTTTTTT
CASSLVSWGHTGELFF
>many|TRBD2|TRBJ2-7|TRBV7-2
TGTGCCAGCAGCTTAGGCCCTAGCGGGAGGGCCTACGAGCAGTACTTC
CASSLGPSGRAYEQYF
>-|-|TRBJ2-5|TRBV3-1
TGTGCCACCAGCCAAGATGCGGGGCGGACGCTCCAAGAGACCCAGTACTTC
CATSQDAGRTLQETQYF
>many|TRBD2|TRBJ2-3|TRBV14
TGTGCCAGCAGCCAACTGGGACTAGCCACAGATACGCAGTATTTT
CASSQLGLATDTQYF
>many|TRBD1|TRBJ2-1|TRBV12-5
TGTGCTAGTGGTTTGCTCAACAGGGGGCGTGAGCAGTTCTTC
CASGLLNRGREQFF
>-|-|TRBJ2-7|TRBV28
TGTGCCAGGGGCTCCGGGCTCCTCTACTGGCAGTACTTC
CARGSGLLYWQYF
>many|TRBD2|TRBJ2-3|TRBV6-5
TGTGCCAGCAGTTACGCGGGGGGGCCTTTGCGCGTTTATGCAGATACGCAGTATTTT
CASSYAGGPLRVYADTQYF
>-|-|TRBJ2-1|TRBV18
TGTGCCAGCTCACCAGTCAGGGCGAATGAGCAGTTCTTC
CASSPVRANEQFF
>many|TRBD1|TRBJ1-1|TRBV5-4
TGTGCCAGCAGCGGGGGACAGAGGAACACTGAAGCTTTCTTT
CASSGGQRNTEAFF
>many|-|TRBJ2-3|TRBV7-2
TGTGCCAGCAGCTTACGAGCGGGAAGGGGGTACACAGATACGCAGTATTTT
CASSLRAGRGYTDTQYF
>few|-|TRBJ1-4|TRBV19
TGTGCCAGTAGTATTTGGGGCAGTGATGAAAAACTGTTTTTT
CASSIWGSDEKLFF
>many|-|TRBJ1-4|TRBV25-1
TGTGCCAGCAGTGCAAGGACAGATAATGAAAAACTGTTTTTT
CASSARTDNEKLFF
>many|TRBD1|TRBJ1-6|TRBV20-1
TGCAGTGCTAGAGGGACAGGGTTGGGGGATTCACCCCTCCACTTT
CSARGTGLGDSPLHF
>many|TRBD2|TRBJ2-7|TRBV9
TGTGCCAGCAGCGTAGGACCCGTGACTAGCGGCCCCGGCCCCACCTACGAGCAGTACTTC
CASSVGPVTSGPGPTYEQYF
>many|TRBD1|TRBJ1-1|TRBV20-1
TGCAGTGCTAGGGGTCGGACAGGGGGAGGAGCTGAAGCTTTCTTT
CSARGRTGGGAEAFF
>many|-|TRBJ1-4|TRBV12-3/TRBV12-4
TGTGCCAGCACGGAAAACGGAGAAAAACTGTTTTTT
CASTENGEKLFF
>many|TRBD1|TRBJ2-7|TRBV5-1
TGCGCCAGCAGCCGGGACAGGATGAACGAGCAGTACTTC
CASSRDRMNEQYF
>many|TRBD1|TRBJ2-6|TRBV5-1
TGCGCCAGCAGCGGGGACAGGAAACGTCTTCTGAGCTCTGGGGCCAACGTCCTGACTTTC
CASSGDRKRLLSSGANVLTF
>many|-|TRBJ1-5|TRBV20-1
TGCAGTGCTAGAAATGGGCAGGGGTCGATCAATCAGCCCCAGCATTTT
CSARNGQGSINQPQHF